The 22 T cell receptor beta chains below all came from one sample that was sequenced in a study of blood T cells in healthy people across ages. Combining a sample-barcoded 5' primer with a J-beta primer mix, a second PCR ran for about 7 to 11 cycles. Each CDR3 protein gets one entry after TCRdb re-called the 5' RACE reads with MiXCR. Among around 690,000 distinct CDR3 sequences listed, 58% were seen once. The sequenced material came from blood. The receptors were gathered from a man aged 55 to 70 in good health.

This clonotype was counted between two and nine times. V is TRBV12-3 or TRBV12-4 and J is TRBJ2-5, with a weak D call TRBD1 (7 bases). V was clipped by 7 bases and J by 5 bases, with 17 bases between them. The CDR3 is made up of 14 amino acids. The CDR3: CASTQEGAGETQYF. The CDR3 DNA is TGTGCCAGCACTCAGGAGGGGGCCGGGGAGACCCAGTACTTC.

The chain combines TRBV11-3 with TRBJ2-3; D is unresolved. CDR1 SGHNT and CDR2 YENEEA come from the germline V gene. The germline V and J ends were trimmed by 4 bases and 4 bases, with 12 bases remaining between them. CDR3 length: 14 amino acids. CDR3 protein: CASSSPSLSDTQYF. DNA of the CDR3: TGTGCCAGCAGCTCCCCATCGCTTTCAGATACGCAGTATTTT. Complete variable domain (other parts from reference TRBV11-3 and TRBJ2-3): EAGVVQSPRYKIIEKKQPVAFWCNPISGHNTLYWYLQNLGQGPELLIRYENEEAVDDSQLPKDRFSAERLKGVDSTLKIQPAELGDSAVYLCASSSPSLSDTQYFGPGTRLTVL.

V is TRBV6-2 or TRBV6-3 and J is TRBJ2-1; D ambiguous. CDR3 size: 17 residues. Trimming took 0 bases from V and 0 from J, leaving 12 bases between them. The V gene's germline CDR1 is MNHEY and CDR2 SVGEGT. The CDR3 sequence is CASSYSIGKSSYNEQFF. DNA for the CDR3: TGTGCCAGCAGTTACTCGATTGGAAAAAGCTCCTACAATGAGCAGTTCTTC.

V is TRBV20-1 and J is TRBJ2-1; 8 nucleotides agree with TRBD2. V lost 1 base, J lost 7 bases, and 9 bases stayed unmatched. CDR3 length: 15 amino acids. From germline, CDR1 is DFQATT and CDR2 SNEGSKA (reference sequence). In nucleotides, the CDR3 is TGCAGTGCTAGAGGGGAGCGGGGGCCCCGGAATGAGCAGTTCTTC. This sequence encodes CSARGERGPRNEQFF.

The CDR3 bases are TGCAGCGTTGAAGTTGCCCGCCACGAGCAGTACTTC. This encodes CSVEVARHEQYF. The chain recombines TRBV29-1 with TRBJ2-7; the D is unclear. Germline CDR1 is SQVTM and CDR2 is ANQGSEA. The CDR3 totals 12 residues. V shed 1 base and J shed 5 bases, with 9 bases lying between them.

This chain connects TRBV7-6 to TRBJ2-5; D is undetermined. CDR1 and CDR2 (germline): SGHVS, FNYEAQ. The CDR3 spans 14 residues. V lost 5 bases and J 5 bases, leaving 15 bases between the germline ends. The CDR3 DNA reads TGTGCCAGCAGCCCCCGAGTGTCCCGGGAGACCCAGTACTTC. It codes for CASSPRVSRETQYF.

This clonotype has only a few counts. The rearrangement joins TRBV4-1 to TRBJ2-6; the match to TRBD2 covers 7 bases. The ends lost 0 bases at V and 4 bases at J; junction bases unmatched: 3. Germline loops: CDR1 MGHRA, CDR2 YSYEKL. There are 16 residues in the CDR3. The DNA of the CDR3 is TGCGCCAGCAGCCAAGATCCGGGAGGAGGGGCCAACGTCCTGACTTTC. It yields the protein CASSQDPGGGANVLTF.

The gene calls are TRBV5-1 and TRBJ1-4; D is unresolved. Per germline, CDR1 SGHRS and CDR2 YFSETQ. The CDR3 is 14 residues long. V lost 0 bases, J lost 7 bases, and 10 bases lay in between. CDR3 DNA sequence: TGCGCCAGCAGCTTGGATTTACGGGGTGAAAAACTGTTTTTT. Its protein product is CASSLDLRGEKLFF. Looking up the rest from reference TRBV5-1 and TRBJ1-4 gives the full variable domain: KAGVTQTPRYLIKTRGQQVTLSCSPISGHRSVSWYQQTPGQGLQFLFEYFSETQRNKGNFPGRFSGRQFSNSRSEMNVSTLELGDSALYLCASSLDLRGEKLFFGSGTQLSVL.

The table lists this clonotype with a count of one. The V gene is TRBV6-5, the J gene TRBJ1-1, with 8 positions matching TRBD1. The CDR3 has 15 residues. Germline CDR1 MNHEY, CDR2 SVGAGI. After removal of 6 bases from V and 5 bases from J, the junction contained 11 bases not matched to a gene. CDR3 sequence: CASSPLRGRGTEAFF. The CDR3 nucleotides are TGTGCCAGCAGCCCCCTCAGGGGGCGCGGAACTGAAGCTTTCTTT.

This clonotype was recorded only once. This chain links TRBV7-2 with TRBJ2-1, with TRBD1 identical over 7 bases. Germline-derived CDR1 and CDR2 are SGHTA and FQGNSA. This CDR3 has 13 residues. Trimming took 4 bases from V and 7 from J; bases not matched to a gene: 4. The CDR3 loop is CASSSDRVNEQFF. CDR3 DNA: TGTGCCAGCAGCTCTGACAGGGTTAATGAGCAGTTCTTC.

The chain recombines TRBV6-5 with TRBJ1-2, with a possible D match to TRBD1 (6 bases). The length of the CDR3 is 14 residues. Deletions cut 8 bases from V and 6 bases from J, with 19 bases between. Germline loops: CDR1 MNHEY, CDR2 SVGAGI. The CDR3 sequence: CASFPVGGNDGYTF. The CDR3 DNA follows: TGTGCCAGCTTCCCTGTAGGGGGAAACGATGGCTACACCTTC.

The rearrangement uses TRBV27 and TRBJ2-5; 9 nucleotides agree with TRBD2. CDR1 and CDR2 (germline): MNHEY, SMNVEV (reference sequence). CDR3 length: 16 residues. V was clipped by 7 bases and J by 11 bases; unmatched bases: 20. The CDR3 nucleotides read TGTGCCAGCATGGGGCTCGCGGGGGGGCTAAACAATGAGCAGTACTTC. Its translation: CASMGLAGGLNNEQYF.

Worth noting for this clonotype: It may be a read error: a sequence one base away is much more abundant. This sequence joins TRBV29-1 and TRBJ1-1; D ambiguous. Germline values: CDR1 SQVTM, CDR2 ANQGSEA. The CDR3 runs to 10 residues. Trimming removed 4 bases from V and 3 bases from J, with 3 bases in between. The CDR3 reads CSVGHTEAFF. In DNA, the CDR3 is TGCAGCGTTGGGCACACTGAAGCTTTCTTT. Full variable domain (missing parts from reference TRBV29-1 and TRBJ1-1): SAVISQKPSRDICQRGTSLTIQCQVDSQVTMMFWYRQQPGQSLTLIATANQGSEATYESGFVIDKFPISRPNLTFSTLTVSNMSPEDSSIYLCSVGHTEAFFGQGTRLTVV.

CDR3 nucleotides: TGTGCCAGCAGCTTAGCCCGCGGGGGGGCGATTGAGCAGTTCTTC. Protein product: CASSLARGGAIEQFF. The J gene is TRBJ2-1, the V gene TRBV7-8; 9 nucleotides match TRBD2. Looked up from germline, CDR1 is SGHVS and CDR2 is FQNEAQ. The V and J ends lost 0 bases and 9 bases, in that order; junction bases with no gene match: 6. This CDR3 is 15 amino acids long. Supplemented by reference TRBV7-8 and TRBJ2-1, the full variable domain reads GAGVSQSPRYKVAKRGQDVALRCDPISGHVSLFWYQQALGQGPEFLTYFQNEAQLDKSGLPSDRFFAERPEGSVSTLKIQRTQQEDSAVYLCASSLARGGAIEQFFGPGTRLTVL.

This clonotype was observed a handful of times. The chain combines TRBV6-1 with TRBJ2-1; no reliable D call. V was trimmed by 3 bases and J by 4 bases, leaving 10 bases between them. This CDR3 spans 14 amino acids. Germline CDR1 and CDR2: MNHNS and SASEGT. CDR3: CASSDASAYNEQFF. The DNA for the CDR3 is TGTGCCAGCAGTGACGCGTCCGCATACAATGAGCAGTTCTTC.

The genes are TRBV24-1 and TRBJ2-1; TRBD2 agrees at 9 bases. V trimming: 2 bases; J trimming: 5 bases; junction bases outside the gene matches: 6. The CDR3 contains 16 residues. Germline lookup yields CDR1 KGHDR and CDR2 SFDVKD. CDR3 sequence: CATSDSGLAPNNEQFF. For the CDR3, the DNA is TGTGCCACCAGTGATTCGGGACTAGCCCCGAACAATGAGCAGTTCTTC.

This clonotype was seen a handful of times. The chain couples TRBV7-2 to TRBJ2-3; 8 positions agree with TRBD2. CDR3 size: 15 residues. Germline assignment: CDR1 SGHTA and CDR2 FQGNSA. V trimming: 6 bases; J trimming: 5 bases; junction bases outside the gene matches: 10. In DNA form, the CDR3 reads TGTGCCAGCAGTAGGGACGGGGGGGCCGGAGATACGCAGTATTTT. The encoded protein is CASSRDGGAGDTQYF. Supplemented by reference TRBV7-2 and TRBJ2-3, the full variable domain reads GAGVSQSPSNKVTEKGKDVELRCDPISGHTALYWYRQSLGQGLEFLIYFQGNSAPDKSGLPSDRFSAERTGGSVSTLTIQRTQQEDSAVYLCASSRDGGAGDTQYFGPGTRLTVL.

The rearrangement joins TRBV4-1 to TRBJ2-3; possible D gene TRBD1, 5 bases. This CDR3 comprises 15 residues. V gave up 1 base and J gave up 3 bases, with 11 bases separating them. CDR1 and CDR2 from the germline V gene are MGHRA and YSYEKL. CDR3 sequence reads: CASSQARVGTDTQYF. The DNA of the CDR3 is TGCGCCAGCAGCCAAGCCAGGGTTGGGACAGATACGCAGTATTTT.

V usage is TRBV6-1 and J usage is TRBJ1-2, with TRBD1 matching over 8 bases. This CDR3 contains 16 residues. Germline CDR1 MNHNS, CDR2 SASEGT. Trimming removed 7 bases from V and 4 bases from J; junction bases left unmatched: 14. CDR3 sequence (DNA): TGTGCCAGCAAACCAGGGCAGGGGGCTTCTATCTATGGCTACACCTTC. This translates into CASKPGQGASIYGYTF.

This clonotype has only a few counts. The gene calls are TRBV5-6 and TRBJ2-5; D might be TRBD1 or TRBD2, each matching 5 bases. Germline loops: CDR1 SGHDT, CDR2 YYEEEE. Deletions cut 3 bases from V and 5 bases from J, with 11 bases between. This CDR3 region has 13 residues. Here the CDR3 reads CASSWDRDETQYF. The CDR3 DNA reads TGTGCCAGCAGCTGGGACCGTGACGAGACCCAGTACTTC.

With respect to this clonotype: One end of the junction is discordant with germline, which a read error may explain. V gene TRBV28 combines with J gene TRBJ2-7; D is tentatively TRBD1 or TRBD2 (6 bases each). The CDR3 spans 15 residues. From germline, CDR1 is MDHEN and CDR2 SYDVKM. Written as DNA, the CDR3 is TGTGCCGGCAGTTTGGGGGGCAGGGCCTCGCCCGAGCAGTACTTC. Amino acid sequence: CAGSLGGRASPEQYF.

This clonotype was counted a few times. J is TRBJ1-2 and V is TRBV5-1, with TRBD1 matching 7 bases. CDR3 length: 14 residues. The trim removed 3 bases at V and 3 bases at J, leaving 5 bases unmatched. The germline V gene has CDR1 SGHRS and CDR2 YFSETQ. The CDR3 region is CASSSVQGDYGYTF. The DNA for the CDR3 is TGCGCCAGCAGCTCTGTCCAGGGGGACTATGGCTACACCTTC.